A selection of T cell receptor beta chains follows, all from one sample in a study of blood T cell repertoires in COVID-19. Generated by immunoSEQ multiplex PCR, the TCRdb table keeps only in-frame clones and is missing some. The sample has about 170,000 clones, approximately 90% seen once. Sequencing was carried out using peripheral blood. These receptors were collected from a man aged 55-75 years with acute or convalescent COVID-19. Each CDR3 is given with its conserved first and last residue. Each record gives: J gene, V gene, CDR3 length, clone size, D gene, CDR3 protein, CDR3 DNA. D genes are given only for firm matches. Only part of the rows carry a size: once, few, many, or a class if the clone is expanded.

TRBJ2-3 | TRBV19 | 17 | - | TRBD1 | CASSIGPRDRGADTQYF | TGTGCCAGTAGTATAGGGCCTCGGGACAGGGGAGCAGATACGCAGTATTTT
TRBJ2-5 | TRBV7-2 | 16 | once | TRBD2 | CASSFSGTSGQETQYF | TGTGCCAGCAGCTTCTCCGGGACTAGCGGCCAAGAGACCCAGTACTTC
TRBJ1-1 | TRBV12-3/TRBV12-4 | 13 | - | - | CASSTGKGTEAFF | TGTGCCAGCAGTACGGGGAAGGGCACTGAAGCTTTCTTT
TRBJ2-1 | TRBV5-1 | 16 | - | TRBD2 | CASSSGLAGGPGEQFF | TGCGCCAGCAGCTCGGGACTAGCGGGAGGGCCAGGTGAGCAGTTCTTC
TRBJ2-5 | TRBV5-1 | 16 | - | - | CASSLASTRGQETQYF | TGCGCCAGCAGCTTGGCGTCGACGAGGGGGCAAGAGACCCAGTACTTC
TRBJ2-7 | TRBV29-1 | 12 | - | - | CSVDRGLNEQYF | TGCAGCGTTGACAGGGGTTTAAACGAGCAGTACTTC
TRBJ2-1 | TRBV11-3 | 14 | - | - | CASSLARGNNEQFF | TGTGCCAGCAGCTTAGCTAGGGGTAACAATGAGCAGTTCTTC
TRBJ1-3 | TRBV19 | 14 | - | TRBD1 | CASSRQGSGNTIYF | TGTGCCAGTAGCAGACAGGGGTCTGGAAACACCATATATTTT
TRBJ1-1 | TRBV6-1 | 13 | - | - | CASSDTVNTEAFF | TGTGCCAGCAGTGATACGGTGAACACTGAAGCTTTCTTT
TRBJ1-4 | TRBV30 | 15 | - | - | CAWSVGRRPGEKLFF | TGTGCCTGGAGTGTAGGTAGGCGGCCTGGCGAAAAACTGTTTTTT
TRBJ2-1 | TRBV18 | 19 | - | - | CASSPQTPAGTSPYNEQFF | TGTGCCAGCTCACCACAAACCCCCGCCGGGACTTCCCCATACAATGAGCAGTTCTTC
TRBJ2-6 | TRBV5-1 | 15 | - | - | CASSLEVGGANVLTF | TGCGCCAGCAGCTTGGAGGTGGGCGGGGCCAACGTCCTGACTTTC
TRBJ1-3 | TRBV9 | 14 | - | - | CASGGSPSRNTIYF | TGTGCTTCCGGGGGGTCACCTTCACGGAACACCATATATTTT
TRBJ1-1 | TRBV30 | 13 | - | - | CAWSVLLWTEAFF | TGTGCCTGGAGTGTACTGCTATGGACTGAAGCTTTCTTT
TRBJ1-5 | TRBV19 | 13 | once | - | CASTLQDNQPQHF | TGTGCCAGTACCCTCCAGGACAATCAGCCCCAGCATTTT
TRBJ2-5 | TRBV5-1 | 13 | once | - | CASRRGYQETQYF | TGCGCCAGCCGGCGGGGTTACCAAGAGACCCAGTACTTC
TRBJ2-2 | TRBV5-4 | 14 | - | - | CASSLSTNTGELFF | TGTGCCAGCAGCTTGTCCACAAACACCGGGGAGCTGTTTTTT
TRBJ1-6 | TRBV25-1 | 12 | - | - | CASSGEARPLHF | TGTGCCAGCAGTGGCGAGGCTCGGCCCCTCCACTTT
TRBJ2-5 | TRBV19 | 15 | - | - | CASSISAQSIETQYF | TGTGCCAGTAGTATTTCCGCACAGTCTATTGAGACCCAGTACTTC
TRBJ2-5 | TRBV7-9 | 16 | - | TRBD2 | CASSFSSGRPEETQYF | TGTGCCAGCAGCTTTAGTAGCGGGAGACCAGAAGAGACCCAGTACTTC
TRBJ1-2 | TRBV3-1/TRBV3-2 | 12 | - | TRBD1 | CASSRRDRDYTF | TGTGCCAGCAGCCGCCGGGACAGGGACTACACCTTC
TRBJ2-7 | TRBV5-1 | 15 | - | - | CASSSTPSGTYEQYF | TGCGCCAGCAGCTCGACTCCTTCGGGAACCTACGAGCAGTACTTC
TRBJ2-1 | TRBV7-9 | 16 | - | TRBD2 | CASRLADGGTSFEQFF | TGTGCCAGCAGGTTGGCAGACGGGGGGACCTCTTTTGAGCAGTTCTTC
TRBJ1-6 | TRBV6-4 | 16 | - | TRBD1 | CASGLPTGGGDSPLHF | TGTGCCAGCGGCCTACCCACAGGGGGCGGGGATTCACCCCTCCACTTT
TRBJ1-5 | TRBV7-2 | 15 | few | TRBD1 | CASSPGQGWKQPQHF | TGTGCCAGCAGTCCGGGACAGGGATGGAAACAGCCCCAGCATTTT
TRBJ2-1 | TRBV30 | 11 | - | TRBD1 | CAWSVRTGQFF | TGTGCCTGGAGTGTACGGACAGGGCAGTTCTTC
TRBJ2-3 | TRBV2 | 15 | - | TRBD2 | CASSPERGVTDTQYF | TGTGCCAGCAGTCCCGAGCGGGGGGTCACAGATACGCAGTATTTT
TRBJ1-6 | TRBV19 | 14 | once | - | CASLESSYNSPLHF | TGTGCCAGCTTAGAAAGCTCCTATAATTCACCCCTCCACTTT
TRBJ2-5 | TRBV4-1 | 18 | - | TRBD2 | CASSQGRLAGLGQETQYF | TGCGCCAGCAGCCAAGGACGACTAGCGGGGTTGGGCCAAGAGACCCAGTACTTC
TRBJ2-3 | TRBV24-1 | 15 | - | TRBD2 | CATSDQREATDTQYF | TGTGCCACCAGTGATCAGCGGGAGGCCACAGATACGCAGTATTTT
TRBJ1-3 | TRBV27 | 15 | once | - | CASSLTAISGNTIYF | TGTGCCAGCAGTTTGACAGCAATCTCTGGAAACACCATATATTTT
TRBJ1-6 | TRBV30 | 13 | few | - | CAWKGGSNSPLHF | TGTGCCTGGAAGGGAGGATCTAATTCACCCCTCCACTTT